The 13 T cell receptor beta chains presented below share a single source sample, sequenced in a study of T cells in localized non-small cell lung cancer. Using immunoSEQ multiplex PCR, the repertoire was profiled, and TCRdb retains in-frame clones only, with some absent. Of tens of thousands of clones in the sample, 90% were seen once. The source was peripheral blood, collected before any cancer treatment. The receptors originated from a woman aged 40-69 years with stage I lung adenocarcinoma.

This chain joins TRBV14 and TRBJ2-3; the match to TRBD1 covers 11 bases. The CDR3 has 16 amino acids. Losses at the gene ends were 4 bases for V and 3 bases for J; bases not matched to a gene: 6. Germline CDR1 SGHDN, CDR2 FVKESK. CDR3 sequence (DNA): TGTGCCAGCAGCCCTTTGGACAGGGGGCTGACAGATACGCAGTATTTT. As protein: CASSPLDRGLTDTQYF.

The J gene is TRBJ2-2, the V gene TRBV6-5; TRBD1 is a possible D gene (6 bases). Germline V gives CDR1 MNHEY, CDR2 SVGAGI. This CDR3 comprises 16 residues. Between the trimmed V and J ends, which lost 0 bases and 3 bases, there was a span of 11 bases. The CDR3 loop is CASSYSWAGDTGELFF. DNA for the CDR3: TGTGCCAGCAGTTACTCGTGGGCAGGGGACACCGGGGAGCTGTTTTTT.

The chain links TRBV19 to TRBJ1-5, with D possibly matching TRBD1 (5 bases). The germline gives CDR1 LNHDA, CDR2 SQIVND (reference sequence). V was shortened by 6 bases and J by 2 bases, with 11 bases between the two germline ends. This CDR3 contains 14 residues. The chain's CDR3 is CASRPLGGNQPQHF. The CDR3 bases are TGTGCCAGTAGGCCCCTGGGGGGCAATCAGCCCCAGCATTTT.

This clone has more than one count but fewer than ten. V gene TRBV19 combines with J gene TRBJ1-4; D possibly corresponds to TRBD1 (6 bases). CDR1 is LNHDA and CDR2 is SQIVND in the germline V gene (reference sequence). The CDR3 length is 15 residues. Trimming pared 6 bases from V and 5 bases from J, leaving 16 bases between. The CDR3 spells CASRSGTLTNEKLFF. CDR3 sequence (DNA): TGTGCCAGTAGATCCGGGACACTTACAAATGAAAAACTGTTTTTT.

J is TRBJ1-6 and V is TRBV7-8; possibly TRBD1 for D (6 bases). CDR3 length: 18 residues. Trimming stripped 8 bases from V and 0 bases from J, with 20 bases between. Germline CDR1 and CDR2: SGHVS and FQNEAQ. CDR3 bases: TGTGCCAGCGCCCGTCGGGGGCAGGCGAGCTCCTATAATTCACCCCTCCACTTT. Amino acid sequence: CASARRGQASSYNSPLHF.

The chain is built from TRBV6-5 and TRBJ1-1; D is ambiguous. The V end was cut by 0 bases, the J end by 8 bases, with 13 bases between. CDR1 and CDR2 from the germline V gene are MNHEY and SVGAGI. CDR3 length: 14 residues. The chain's CDR3 is CASSYSAKPREAFF. CDR3 nucleotide sequence: TGTGCCAGCAGTTACTCGGCGAAACCCCGAGAAGCTTTCTTT.

This clone was counted once. The chain has TRBV5-1 and TRBJ1-2; D ambiguous. The germline CDR1 and CDR2 sequences are SGHRS and YFSETQ. There are 16 residues in the CDR3. V was trimmed by 2 bases and J by 6 bases, leaving 20 bases between them. The CDR3 region has the DNA TGCGCCAGCAGCTTCCGGCCAGACCCCCAAGGAGATGGCTACACCTTC. Its protein product is CASSFRPDPQGDGYTF.

This chain connects TRBV9 to TRBJ1-1; TRBD1 matches 10 bases. The CDR3 sequence is 16 residues long. Germline V CDR1 and CDR2: SGDLS, YYNGEE. V was pared by 3 bases and J by 4 bases, with 9 bases of the junction left unmatched. In DNA, the CDR3 is TGTGCCAGCAGCGCCTACTGGGACAGGGGTGGCACTGAAGCTTTCTTT. Translated: CASSAYWDRGGTEAFF.

The chain employs TRBV5-1 and TRBJ1-2; D remains unclear. The CDR3 runs 12 residues. Between the trimmed V and J ends, which lost 5 bases and 4 bases, there was a span of 9 bases. Germline V CDR1 and CDR2: SGHRS, YFSETQ. The chain's CDR3 is CASRTDFYGYTF. The CDR3, as DNA: TGCGCCAGCAGGACGGACTTCTATGGCTACACCTTC.

This chain uses TRBV7-3 with TRBJ2-1; no definite D call. The CDR3 spans 13 residues. Germline values: CDR1 SGHTA, CDR2 FQGTGA. V was shortened by 2 bases and J by 8 bases, with 10 bases between the two germline ends. The CDR3 loop reads CASSLLGPDEQFF. The CDR3 DNA follows: TGTGCCAGCAGCTTACTAGGGCCGGATGAGCAGTTCTTC.

The V call is TRBV7-3, the J call TRBJ2-7, with 7 bases fitting TRBD2. Germline values: CDR1 SGHTA, CDR2 FQGTGA. V trimming: 5 bases; J trimming: 6 bases; junction bases outside the gene matches: 1. The CDR3 consists of 11 residues. CDR3 sequence reads: CASSRTSEQYF. CDR3 sequence (DNA): TGTGCCAGCAGCAGGACTAGCGAGCAGTACTTC.

The chain links TRBV11-2 to TRBJ1-4; D possibly corresponds to TRBD1 (5 bases). Trimming left V 4 bases short and J 8 bases short, with 17 bases between. This CDR3 is 15 amino acids long. CDR1 is SGHAT and CDR2 is FQNNGV in the germline V gene. CDR3 sequence reads: CASSSDRVLGEKLFF. In nucleotides, the CDR3 is TGTGCCAGCAGCTCCGACAGAGTCTTAGGGGAAAAACTGTTTTTT.

The V call is TRBV29-1, the J call TRBJ2-7; D may be TRBD2 (5 bases). The V gene lost 3 bases and the J gene lost 5 bases, with 11 bases spanning the gap. The CDR3 totals 12 residues. The germline V gene encodes CDR1 SQVTM and CDR2 ANQGSEA. The CDR3 DNA follows: TGCAGCGTTGAGGGATACGGGGACGAGCAGTACTTC. It encodes CSVEGYGDEQYF.